The next 3 T cell receptor beta chains were all read from a single sample in a study of cytomegalovirus exposure and HLA in healthy donors. Vbeta (60) and Jbeta (13) primers were used in the PCR. The assay was immunoSEQ multiplex PCR, and TCRdb's table has in-frame clones only and misses some. The table includes more than 95,000 clones, about 74% detected once. The sequenced sample was PBMCs. These receptors all stem from a woman between 50 and 59 years old in good health and CMV-seropositive.

This chain connects TRBV19 to TRBJ1-4, with 7 bases identical to TRBD1. The germline gives CDR1 LNHDA, CDR2 SQIVND (reference sequence). The CDR3 covers 15 residues. The ends lost 6 bases at V and 8 bases at J; junction bases unmatched: 12. CDR3 sequence (DNA): TGTGCCAGTAGGCTGGGACAGAAGGGCATCGAAAAACTGTTTTTT. It translates to CASRLGQKGIEKLFF.

This clone has only one observation. Here the CDR3 reads CASSRLTGETQYF. The CDR3 DNA sequence: TGTGCCAGCAGCCGGCTAACGGGGGAGACCCAGTACTTC. V is TRBV2 and J is TRBJ2-5; D is perhaps TRBD2 (5 bases). Trimming removed 6 bases at V and 5 bases at J, with 13 bases between. Looked up from germline, CDR1 is SNHLY and CDR2 is FYNNEI. This CDR3 has 13 residues. Full variable domain (outside the CDR3, taken from reference TRBV2 and TRBJ2-5): EPEVTQTPSHQVTQMGQEVILRCVPISNHLYFYWYRQILGQKVEFLVSFYNNEISEKSEIFDDQFSVERPDGSNFTLKIRSTKLEDSAMYFCASSRLTGETQYFGPGTRLLVL.

The V call is TRBV5-1, the J call TRBJ1-2; TRBD1 is a possible D gene (6 bases). V was trimmed by 6 bases and J by 2 bases, leaving 14 bases between them. Germline CDR1 SGHRS, CDR2 YFSETQ. CDR3 length equals 14 residues. The CDR3 region has the DNA TGCGCCAGCAAGGCGCAGGGGTCGAACTATGGCTACACCTTC. Protein sequence: CASKAQGSNYGYTF.